The 18 T cell receptor beta chains below all came from one sample that was sequenced in a study of blood T cell repertoires in COVID-19. Repertoires were generated with immunoSEQ multiplex PCR, while TCRdb's copy carries only in-frame clones and drops some. The data contain under 30,000 clones, roughly nine tenths of them singletons. The sample consisted of peripheral blood. The receptors originated from a human donor with active COVID-19. The donor label of this sample is uncertain.

The chain has TRBV2 and TRBJ2-7; no reliable D call. The CDR3 consists of 12 residues. V dropped 1 base and J dropped 2 bases, with 3 bases sitting between them. The germline V gene encodes CDR1 SNHLY and CDR2 FYNNEI. The CDR3 loop is CASSEVTYEQYF. CDR3 DNA: TGTGCCAGCAGTGAAGTCACCTACGAGCAGTACTTC.

The CDR3 is CASSPTGTGSEKLFF. The DNA for the CDR3 is TGTGCCAGTAGTCCGACCGGGACAGGGTCGGAAAAACTGTTTTTT. J is TRBJ1-4 and V is TRBV19; 9 bases map to TRBD1. Looked up from germline, CDR1 is LNHDA and CDR2 is SQIVND (reference sequence). Trimming cost V 5 bases and J 8 bases; bases outside gene matches: 9. CDR3 length equals 15 residues.

The V call is TRBV2, the J call TRBJ1-2, with a possible D match to TRBD1 (5 bases). CDR1 is SNHLY and CDR2 is FYNNEI in the germline V gene. CDR3 length: 14 residues. Trimming stripped 1 base from V and 3 bases from J, with 9 bases between. In DNA form, the CDR3 reads TGTGCCAGCAGTGAAGAGGGAGGGGACTATGGCTACACCTTC. Amino acid sequence: CASSEEGGDYGYTF.

The chain combines TRBV5-4 with TRBJ2-7; 8 positions match TRBD2. Germline trimming cut 4 bases from V and 6 bases from J; bases unmatched to any gene: 9. Germline V gene data show CDR1 as SGHNT and CDR2 as YYREEE (reference sequence). This CDR3 spans 14 amino acids. CDR3 in amino acids: CASSRGGGAVEQYF. The CDR3 DNA reads TGTGCCAGCAGCCGGGGGGGCGGGGCGGTCGAGCAGTACTTC.

To note about this clone: This CDR3 is also generated by other DNA sequences in the sample. CDR3 amino acids: CASSQDGGGRSPLHF. The CDR3 region has the DNA TGTGCCAGCAGCCAAGACGGAGGGGGCAGGTCACCCCTCCACTTT. The V gene is TRBV3-1 (or the pseudogene TRBV3-2), the J gene TRBJ1-6, with 7 bases that match TRBD1. Trimming took 0 bases from V and 10 from J; bases not matched to a gene: 6. This CDR3 comprises 15 residues. Germline V gene sequence: CDR1 LGHDT, CDR2 YNNKEL (reference sequence).

The rearrangement uses TRBV5-5 and TRBJ2-1; 10 bases are a match to TRBD2. Germline V gene lookup returns CDR1 SGHKS and CDR2 YYEKEE (reference sequence). The CDR3 is 16 amino acids. The ends lost 2 bases at V and 3 bases at J; junction bases unmatched: 5. Here the CDR3 DNA reads TGTGCCAGCAGCTTTTACGCTAGCGGGAGCTACAATGAGCAGTTCTTC. Translated: CASSFYASGSYNEQFF.

The genes are TRBV6-5 and TRBJ1-1; 7 bases map to TRBD1. V dropped 8 bases and J dropped 5; count of bases not matched to a gene: 11. The CDR3 spans 14 residues. From germline, CDR1 is MNHEY and CDR2 SVGAGI. Here the CDR3 DNA reads TGTGCCAGCCAACGGGACAGCCGGCCTACTGAAGCTTTCTTT. Its translation is CASQRDSRPTEAFF.

The genes are TRBV6-1 and TRBJ2-1, with 8 bases fitting TRBD1. The CDR3 extends over 17 amino acids. J lost 8 bases, V lost 3 bases, and 15 bases had no gene match. CDR1 and CDR2 (germline): MNHNS, SASEGT. CDR3 amino acids: CASSELYLQGVGYEQFF. CDR3 sequence (DNA): TGTGCCAGCAGTGAGCTTTATCTACAGGGGGTGGGGTATGAGCAGTTCTTC.

This clone has only one observation. The chain employs TRBV6-5 and TRBJ1-5, with a tentative D call TRBD1 (6 bases). V lost 5 bases, J lost 5 bases, and 10 bases lay in between. The CDR3 is 13 residues long. CDR1 is MNHEY and CDR2 is SVGAGI in the germline V gene. The CDR3 loop is CASSLQGHQPQHF. The CDR3 region has the DNA TGTGCCAGCAGTCTACAGGGTCATCAGCCCCAGCATTTT.

Turning to this clone: The junction departs from germline at one end; a sequencing error may be responsible. The genes are TRBV7-7 and TRBJ2-7, with TRBD1 identical over 7 bases. CDR3 length equals 14 residues. The germline gives CDR1 SSHAT, CDR2 FNYEAQ (reference sequence). The chain's CDR3 is CASSRGQQPYEQYF. The CDR3 nucleotides are TGTGCTAGCAGCCGGGGACAGCAACCCTACGAGCAGTACTTC.

This chain joins TRBV6-1 and TRBJ1-2, with D maybe TRBD1 (5 bases). Per germline, CDR1 MNHNS and CDR2 SASEGT. The ends were cut back, 3 bases at V and 4 bases at J, with 21 bases in the middle. The CDR3 runs 17 residues. The CDR3: CASSDGAGRLPPYGYTF. CDR3 coding DNA: TGTGCCAGCAGTGATGGGGCTGGCCGATTGCCCCCCTATGGCTACACCTTC.

The CDR3 nucleotides read TGTGCCAGCAGCGTAGTAGTGGGGAGCTCCTACAATGAGCAGTTCTTC. It codes for CASSVVVGSSYNEQFF. V and J are TRBV9 and TRBJ2-1, with D tentatively TRBD2 (5 bases). Trimming pared 0 bases from V and 0 bases from J, leaving 10 bases between. Germline CDR1 SGDLS, CDR2 YYNGEE. The CDR3 runs to 16 residues.

V gene TRBV7-2 combines with J gene TRBJ2-3; D is ambiguous. This CDR3 region has 15 residues. The germline V and J ends were trimmed by 1 base and 8 bases, with 16 bases remaining between them. CDR1 is SGHTA and CDR2 is FQGNSA in the germline V gene. In DNA form, the CDR3 reads TGTGCCAGCAGCTTAGACCCCCTAGGTGGTGGTACGCAGTATTTT. It is translated as CASSLDPLGGGTQYF. Complete variable domain (other parts from reference TRBV7-2 and TRBJ2-3): GAGVSQSPSNKVTEKGKDVELRCDPISGHTALYWYRQSLGQGLEFLIYFQGNSAPDKSGLPSDRFSAERTGGSVSTLTIQRTQQEDSAVYLCASSLDPLGGGTQYFGPGTRLTVL.

This chain connects TRBV6-5 to TRBJ2-7, with 8 bases identical to TRBD2. CDR1 is MNHEY and CDR2 is SVGAGI in the germline V gene. This CDR3 is built from 12 residues. Unmatched junction bases numbered 4, after V lost 6 bases and J lost 6 bases. The CDR3 region is CASSATSAEQYF. The CDR3 DNA is TGTGCCAGCAGCGCGACTAGCGCCGAGCAGTACTTC.

The chain couples TRBV19 to TRBJ2-2; 9 bases match TRBD1. The CDR3 is 13 amino acids. V lost 8 bases to trimming and J lost 4 bases; unmatched junction nucleotides: 2. Germline V CDR1 and CDR2: LNHDA, SQIVND (reference sequence). The CDR3 here is CASRTGVTGELFF. DNA of the CDR3: TGTGCCAGTCGGACAGGGGTCACCGGGGAGCTGTTTTTT.

V usage is TRBV19 and J usage is TRBJ1-5, with 10 bases fitting TRBD1. The germline V gene has CDR1 LNHDA and CDR2 SQIVND (reference sequence). The CDR3 has 16 amino acids. The ends lost 3 bases at V and 2 bases at J; junction bases unmatched: 4. As DNA, the CDR3 is TGTGCCAGTAGTATGTTTGGGACAGGGGGCAATCAGCCCCAGCATTTT. Translated: CASSMFGTGGNQPQHF.

The chain links TRBV27 to TRBJ2-7; a possible D gene is TRBD1 (6 bases). In germline, CDR1 is MNHEY, CDR2 SMNVEV (reference sequence). CDR3 length: 14 residues. Trimming cost V 5 bases and J 3 bases, with 14 bases left between them. The chain's CDR3 is CASSAQQGDYEQYF. The CDR3 nucleotides are TGTGCCAGCAGTGCCCAACAGGGTGACTACGAGCAGTACTTC.

The chain uses TRBV10-1 and TRBJ2-7, with 8 bases matching TRBD1. Germline assignment: CDR1 WNHNN and CDR2 SYGVQD (reference sequence). With 6 bases clipped from V and 4 bases from J, the junction kept 2 bases outside the gene matches. This CDR3 is 12 amino acids long. CDR3 sequence (DNA): TGCGCCAGCAGCACAGGGGGATACGAGCAGTACTTC. Translation gives CASSTGGYEQYF.